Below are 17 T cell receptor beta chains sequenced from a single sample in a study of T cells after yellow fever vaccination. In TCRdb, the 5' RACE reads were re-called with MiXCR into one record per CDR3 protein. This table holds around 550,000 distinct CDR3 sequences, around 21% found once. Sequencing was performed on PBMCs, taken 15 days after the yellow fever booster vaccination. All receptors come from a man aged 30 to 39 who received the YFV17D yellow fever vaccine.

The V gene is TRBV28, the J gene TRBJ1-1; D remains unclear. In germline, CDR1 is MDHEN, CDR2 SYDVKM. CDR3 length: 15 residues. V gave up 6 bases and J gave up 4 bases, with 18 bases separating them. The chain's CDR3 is CASRPPRAMGTEAFF. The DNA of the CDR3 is TGTGCCAGCAGACCACCCCGGGCGATGGGCACTGAAGCTTTCTTT.

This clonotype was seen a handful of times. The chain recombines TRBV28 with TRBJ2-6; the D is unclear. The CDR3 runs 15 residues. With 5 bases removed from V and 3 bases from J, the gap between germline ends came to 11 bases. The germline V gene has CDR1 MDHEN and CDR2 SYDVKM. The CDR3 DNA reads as TGTGCCAGCAGTCTGCTTAGAGGTGGGGCCAACGTCCTGACTTTC. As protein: CASSLLRGGANVLTF.

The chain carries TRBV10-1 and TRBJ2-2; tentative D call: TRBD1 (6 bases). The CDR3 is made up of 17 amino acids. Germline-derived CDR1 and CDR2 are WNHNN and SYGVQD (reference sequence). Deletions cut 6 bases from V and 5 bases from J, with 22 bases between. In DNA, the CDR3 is TGCGCCAGCAGCATGAGTCGCAGGGGCCGATTTACCGGGGAGCTGTTTTTT. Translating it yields CASSMSRRGRFTGELFF.

CDR3 nucleotides: TGTGCCAGCAGCAGAGATGGACTAGCGGCCCCCGGGGAGCTGTTTTTT. Translated, it gives CASSRDGLAAPGELFF. The chain links TRBV11-3 to TRBJ2-2; TRBD2 aligns across 10 bases. Germline assignment: CDR1 SGHNT and CDR2 YENEEA. CDR3 length: 16 residues. The trim removed 5 bases at V and 6 bases at J, leaving 9 bases unmatched.

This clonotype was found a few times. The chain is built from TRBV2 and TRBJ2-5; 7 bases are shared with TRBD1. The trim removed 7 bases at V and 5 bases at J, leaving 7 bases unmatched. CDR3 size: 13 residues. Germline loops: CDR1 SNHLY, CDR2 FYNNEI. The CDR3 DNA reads TGTGCCAGCAAGGGGGCCTCGTGGGAGACCCAGTACTTC. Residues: CASKGASWETQYF.

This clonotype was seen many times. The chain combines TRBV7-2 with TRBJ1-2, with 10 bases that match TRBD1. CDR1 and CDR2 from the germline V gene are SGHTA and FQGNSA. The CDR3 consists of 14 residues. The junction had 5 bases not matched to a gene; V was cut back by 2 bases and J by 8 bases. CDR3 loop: CASSLRDRGRGYTF. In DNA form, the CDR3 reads TGTGCCAGCAGCTTACGGGACAGGGGAAGGGGCTACACCTTC.

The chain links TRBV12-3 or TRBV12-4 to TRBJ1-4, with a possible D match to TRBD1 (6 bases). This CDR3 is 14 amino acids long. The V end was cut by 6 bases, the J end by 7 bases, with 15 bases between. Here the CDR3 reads CASSGWGAGEKLFF. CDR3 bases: TGTGCCAGCAGCGGATGGGGGGCGGGTGAAAAACTGTTTTTT.

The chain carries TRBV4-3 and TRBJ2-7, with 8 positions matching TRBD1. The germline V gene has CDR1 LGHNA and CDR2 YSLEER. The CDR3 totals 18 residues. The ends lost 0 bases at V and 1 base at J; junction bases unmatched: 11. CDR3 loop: CASSQDLLRTGLSYEQYF. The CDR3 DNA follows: TGCGCCAGCAGCCAAGATCTTCTCCGGACAGGGTTATCCTACGAGCAGTACTTC.

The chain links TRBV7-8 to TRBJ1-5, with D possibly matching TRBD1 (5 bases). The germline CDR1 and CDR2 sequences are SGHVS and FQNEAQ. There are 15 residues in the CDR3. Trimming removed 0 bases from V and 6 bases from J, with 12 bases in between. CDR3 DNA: TGTGCCAGCAGCTTAGCTCAGGGTAGAGGTCAGCCCCAGCATTTT. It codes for CASSLAQGRGQPQHF.

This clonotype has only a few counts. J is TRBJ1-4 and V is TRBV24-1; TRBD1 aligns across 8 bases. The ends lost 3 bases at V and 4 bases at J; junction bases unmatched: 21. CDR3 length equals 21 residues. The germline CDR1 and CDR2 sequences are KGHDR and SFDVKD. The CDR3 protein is CATSDHGQGAVQGGLNEKLFF. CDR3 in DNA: TGTGCCACCAGTGATCATGGACAGGGCGCCGTGCAAGGGGGACTTAATGAAAAACTGTTTTTT.

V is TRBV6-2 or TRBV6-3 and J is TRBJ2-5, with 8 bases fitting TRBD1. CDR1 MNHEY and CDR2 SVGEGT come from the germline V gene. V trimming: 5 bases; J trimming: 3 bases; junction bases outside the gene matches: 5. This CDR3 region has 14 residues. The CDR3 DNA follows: TGTGCCAGCAGTCCGGAACAGGGGGAAGAGACCCAGTACTTC. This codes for CASSPEQGEETQYF.

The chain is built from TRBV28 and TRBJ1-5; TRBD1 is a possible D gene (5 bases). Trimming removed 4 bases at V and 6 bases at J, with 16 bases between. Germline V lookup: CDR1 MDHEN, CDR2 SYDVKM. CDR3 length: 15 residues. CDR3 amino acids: CASSWRRVGGQPQHF. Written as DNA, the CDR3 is TGTGCCAGCAGTTGGCGTCGAGTTGGGGGTCAGCCCCAGCATTTT. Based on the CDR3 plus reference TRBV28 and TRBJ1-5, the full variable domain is DVKVTQSSRYLVKRTGEKVFLECVQDMDHENMFWYRQDPGLGLRLIYFSYDVKMKEKGDIPEGYSVSREKKERFSLILESASTNQTSMYLCASSWRRVGGQPQHFGDGTRLSIL.

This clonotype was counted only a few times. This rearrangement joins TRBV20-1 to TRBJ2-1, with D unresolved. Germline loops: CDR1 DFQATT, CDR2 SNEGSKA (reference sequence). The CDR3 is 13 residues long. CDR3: CRAHAVSYNEQFF. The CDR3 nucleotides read TGCAGGGCCCACGCGGTTAGCTACAATGAGCAGTTCTTC.

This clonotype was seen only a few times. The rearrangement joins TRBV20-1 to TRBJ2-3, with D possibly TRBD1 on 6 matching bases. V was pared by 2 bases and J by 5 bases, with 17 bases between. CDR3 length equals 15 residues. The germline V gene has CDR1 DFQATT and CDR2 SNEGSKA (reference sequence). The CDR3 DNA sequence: TGCAGTGCTAGAAACCCGGGACACGAGCTAGATACGCAGTATTTT. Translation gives CSARNPGHELDTQYF.

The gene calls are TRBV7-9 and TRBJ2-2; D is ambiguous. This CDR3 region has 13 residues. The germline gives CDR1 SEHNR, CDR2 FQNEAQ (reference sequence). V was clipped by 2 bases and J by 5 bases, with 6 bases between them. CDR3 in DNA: TGTGCCAGCAGCTTATCAGAGACCGGGGAGCTGTTTTTT. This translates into CASSLSETGELFF.

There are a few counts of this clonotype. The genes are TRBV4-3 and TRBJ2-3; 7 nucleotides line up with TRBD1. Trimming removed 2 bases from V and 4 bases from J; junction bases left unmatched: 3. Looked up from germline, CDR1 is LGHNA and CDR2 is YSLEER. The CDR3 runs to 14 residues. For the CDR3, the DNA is TGCGCCAGCAGCCAATGGCAGGGGGCAGATACGCAGTATTTT. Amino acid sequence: CASSQWQGADTQYF.

CDR3 protein: CASSLSSGGAYNEQFF. The CDR3 region has the DNA TGTGCCAGCAGCTTGTCCTCAGGGGGGGCCTACAATGAGCAGTTCTTC. The chain combines TRBV5-5 with TRBJ2-1; D is perhaps TRBD1 or TRBD2 (7 bases each). The CDR3 length is 16 residues. The germline gives CDR1 SGHKS, CDR2 YYEKEE (reference sequence). Trimming took off 1 base at V and 2 bases at J, with 13 bases between the two ends.